One and the same sample provided the 16 T cell receptor beta chains below, sequenced in a study of cytomegalovirus exposure and HLA in healthy donors (dated by TCRdb to 2015 to 2018). The protocol used for the library was the immunoSEQ multiplex PCR assay. TCRdb re-hosts the immuneACCESS table, in-frame sequences only. Its copies lack some clones; in the studies checked, an unresolved V gene accounts for under half of them, and the cause for the rest is not known. The sample data list around 160,000 clones, and approximately 90% of these were observed just once. The ten most abundant clones make up about 3% of the sample. Sequenced material: PBMCs. The receptors shown here come from a man younger than 30 in good health and CMV-seronegative.

The rearrangement links TRBV28 to TRBJ1-5; D gene ambiguous. The CDR3 sequence is 12 residues long. Trimming pared 6 bases from V and 11 bases from J, leaving 14 bases between. The V gene's germline CDR1 is MDHEN and CDR2 SYDVKM. CDR3 region: CASRATTETQHF. The CDR3 DNA follows: TGTGCCAGCAGGGCAACGACTGAAACCCAGCATTTT.

Here the CDR3 reads CSVESDRESSYEQYF. The DNA for the CDR3 is TGCAGCGTTGAGTCGGACAGGGAGAGCTCCTACGAGCAGTACTTC. The chain has TRBV29-1 and TRBJ2-7; 8 bases match TRBD1. There are 15 residues in the CDR3. The V gene end was trimmed by 3 bases and the J gene end by 0 bases; junction bases not matched to a gene: 7. CDR1 and CDR2 from the germline V gene are SQVTM and ANQGSEA.

The chain combines TRBV7-8 with TRBJ2-5; maybe TRBD1 (6 bases). This CDR3 has 16 amino acids. Per germline, CDR1 SGHVS and CDR2 FQNEAQ. Trimming took 6 bases from V and 1 from J, leaving 18 bases between them. CDR3 region: CASRSHLPDSQETQYF. CDR3 coding DNA: TGTGCCAGCAGGTCTCATCTTCCGGACAGCCAAGAGACCCAGTACTTC.

V is TRBV29-1 and J is TRBJ1-1, with 12 bases identical to TRBD1. Per germline, CDR1 SQVTM and CDR2 ANQGSEA. J gave up 3 bases and V 6 bases, and 11 bases lay outside the gene matches. The CDR3 has 16 residues. Written as DNA, the CDR3 is TGCAGCGTCGCTCGGGACAGGGGGCATGGGTACACTGAAGCTTTCTTT. Protein sequence: CSVARDRGHGYTEAFF.

The chain is built from TRBV27 and TRBJ2-5; D may be TRBD2 (5 bases). The CDR3 is 13 residues long. Trimming shortened V by 4 bases and J by 5 bases, and 11 bases separated the two germline ends. In germline, CDR1 is MNHEY, CDR2 SMNVEV (reference sequence). CDR3 loop: CASSSFPGETQYF. The DNA of the CDR3 is TGTGCCAGCAGTTCCTTCCCGGGGGAGACCCAGTACTTC.

The chain couples TRBV5-1 to TRBJ2-7; the D gene is possibly TRBD2 (5 bases). From germline, CDR1 is SGHRS and CDR2 YFSETQ. There are 15 residues in the CDR3. The V end lost 5 bases, the J end lost 0 bases, and 15 bases lay between the germline ends. Written as DNA, the CDR3 is TGCGCCAGCAGTCGGGATAGCCTTTACTCCTACGAGCAGTACTTC. Translating it yields CASSRDSLYSYEQYF. Full variable domain (remainder filled in from reference TRBV5-1 and TRBJ2-7): KAGVTQTPRYLIKTRGQQVTLSCSPISGHRSVSWYQQTPGQGLQFLFEYFSETQRNKGNFPGRFSGRQFSNSRSEMNVSTLELGDSALYLCASSRDSLYSYEQYFGPGTRLTVT.

V is TRBV18 and J is TRBJ2-1; 8 positions agree with TRBD1. Germline V lookup: CDR1 KGHSH, CDR2 LQKENI. V lost 6 bases to trimming and J lost 5 bases; unmatched junction nucleotides: 12. The CDR3 has 16 residues. The CDR3 loop reads CASSLFNRGFNNEQFF. CDR3 nucleotides: TGTGCCAGCTCTCTGTTTAACAGGGGGTTTAACAATGAGCAGTTCTTC. Drawing the rest from reference TRBV18 and TRBJ2-1, the complete variable domain is NAGVMQNPRHLVRRRGQEARLRCSPMKGHSHVYWYRQLPEEGLKFMVYLQKENIIDESGMPKERFSAEFPKEGPSILRIQQVVRGDSAAYFCASSLFNRGFNNEQFFGPGTRLTVL.

V gene TRBV6-1 combines with J gene TRBJ1-1; 7 nucleotides align to TRBD1. Germline CDR1 and CDR2: MNHNS and SASEGT. The CDR3 sequence is 13 residues long. V lost 6 bases and J lost 3; bases outside the gene matches: 4. The CDR3 coding sequence is TGTGCCAGCAGACCGACAGGGTACACTGAAGCTTTCTTT. Protein sequence: CASRPTGYTEAFF.

The chain has TRBV19 and TRBJ1-2; TRBD1 agrees at 7 bases. The CDR3 spans 13 residues. Germline assignment: CDR1 LNHDA and CDR2 SQIVND (reference sequence). With V trimmed by 5 bases and J by 8 bases, 8 bases remained unmatched. CDR3 region: CASSWGTVRGYTF. The CDR3 DNA is TGTGCCAGTAGTTGGGGGACAGTGCGGGGCTACACCTTC.

V usage is TRBV5-4 and J usage is TRBJ2-1, with 9 bases identical to TRBD2. The CDR3 runs 15 residues. The germline V gene has CDR1 SGHNT and CDR2 YYREEE (reference sequence). Trimming removed 2 bases from V and 7 bases from J; junction bases left unmatched: 7. CDR3 protein: CASSFSGGYGNEQFF. The CDR3 DNA follows: TGTGCCAGCAGCTTTAGCGGGGGATATGGGAATGAGCAGTTCTTC.

The table lists this clone with a count of one. V and J are TRBV14 and TRBJ2-1, with a possible D match to TRBD2 (6 bases). The germline CDR1 and CDR2 sequences are SGHDN and FVKESK. Between the trimmed V and J ends, which lost 3 bases and 5 bases, there was a span of 14 bases. CDR3 length: 15 residues. CDR3 sequence: CASSHRTTKDNEQFF. The CDR3 nucleotides are TGTGCCAGCAGCCATAGGACTACCAAAGACAATGAGCAGTTCTTC.

V usage is TRBV2 and J usage is TRBJ1-1; D remains unclear. The length of the CDR3 is 11 residues. Germline lookup yields CDR1 SNHLY and CDR2 FYNNEI. Trimming shortened V by 3 bases and J by 8 bases, and 7 bases separated the two germline ends. CDR3 amino acids: CASSETAEAFF. The CDR3 coding sequence is TGTGCCAGCAGTGAGACTGCCGAAGCTTTCTTT.

The CDR3 protein is CASSLEWTSYEQYF. The CDR3 DNA reads as TGTGCCAGCAGCTTAGAATGGACTAGCTACGAGCAGTACTTC. V is TRBV7-9 and J is TRBJ2-7; 7 nucleotides match TRBD2. The V and J ends lost 1 base and 3 bases, in that order; junction bases with no gene match: 3. CDR3 size: 14 residues. Germline values: CDR1 SEHNR, CDR2 FQNEAQ (reference sequence).

The chain links TRBV11-3 to TRBJ2-1, with 10 bases identical to TRBD2. Losses at the gene ends were 5 bases for V and 1 base for J; bases not matched to a gene: 5. The CDR3 spans 16 residues. Germline V lookup: CDR1 SGHNT, CDR2 YENEEA. CDR3 nucleotides: TGTGCCAGCAGCCCCTATAGCGGGAGGTCCTACAATGAGCAGTTCTTC. Translated: CASSPYSGRSYNEQFF.

This chain connects TRBV4-2 to TRBJ2-5, with 13 nucleotides matching TRBD2. Unmatched junction bases numbered 4, after V lost 0 bases and J lost 3 bases. There are 17 residues in the CDR3. CDR1 and CDR2 (germline): LGHNA, YNFKEQ. The CDR3 nucleotides are TGTGCCAGCAGCCAAGAGGGACTAGCGGGACCCAAAGAGACCCAGTACTTC. As protein: CASSQEGLAGPKETQYF.

The genes are TRBV6-5 and TRBJ2-2, with 9 positions matching TRBD2. The J segment lost 4 bases and the V segment lost 5 bases, leaving 5 bases of the junction unmatched. Germline values: CDR1 MNHEY, CDR2 SVGAGI. The CDR3 consists of 15 residues. The CDR3 is CASSGSGSGTGELFF. The CDR3 region has the DNA TGTGCCAGCAGTGGTAGCGGGAGTGGCACCGGGGAGCTGTTTTTT.